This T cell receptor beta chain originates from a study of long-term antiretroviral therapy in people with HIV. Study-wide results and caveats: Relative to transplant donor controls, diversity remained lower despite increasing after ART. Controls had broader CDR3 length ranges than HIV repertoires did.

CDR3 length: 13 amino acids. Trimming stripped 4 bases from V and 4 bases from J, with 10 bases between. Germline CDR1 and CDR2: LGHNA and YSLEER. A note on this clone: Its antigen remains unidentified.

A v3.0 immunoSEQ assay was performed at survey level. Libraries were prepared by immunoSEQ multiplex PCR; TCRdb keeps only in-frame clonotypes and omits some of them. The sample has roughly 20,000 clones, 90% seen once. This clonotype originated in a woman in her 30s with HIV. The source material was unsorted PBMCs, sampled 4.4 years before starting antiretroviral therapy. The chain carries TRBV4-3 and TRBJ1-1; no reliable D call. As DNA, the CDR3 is TGCGCCAGCAGCCTACTCGAAGGCACTGAAGCTTTCTTT. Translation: CASSLLEGTEAFF.